Following are 23 T cell receptor beta chains from one sample sequenced in a study of T cells in Graves' hyperthyroidism and ophthalmopathy. RNA transcripts gave rise to amplified TCR beta CDR3 regions. The primer set for the first-round RT-PCR of the TCR CDR3 was HTBI. TCRdb used MiXCR to reprocess the multiplex PCR reads, holding one entry per CDR3 protein. The profile covers fewer than 450,000 distinct CDR3 sequences, with about 14% appearing a single time and 25% to 30% taken by the ten largest. Sequencing used blood. Receptors originate from a man aged 50-60 years with Graves' ophthalmopathy.

This clonotype was observed at least ten times. V is TRBV2 and J is TRBJ1-4, with a possible D match to TRBD1 (6 bases). V was shortened by 6 bases and J by 2 bases, with 13 bases between the two germline ends. CDR1 is SNHLY and CDR2 is FYNNEI in the germline V gene. The CDR3 has 15 residues. The CDR3 DNA reads as TGTGCCAGCAGGCCCGAGGGGGGGACTAATGAAAAACTGTTTTTT. Its protein product is CASRPEGGTNEKLFF.

This clonotype was seen more than once but under ten times. The V gene is TRBV7-3, the J gene TRBJ2-2; TRBD2 matches 7 bases. The germline V gene encodes CDR1 SGHTA and CDR2 FQGTGA. Germline trimming cut 6 bases from V and 5 bases from J; bases unmatched to any gene: 6. The CDR3 sequence is 14 residues long. The CDR3 region is CASRTTSVTGELFF. In DNA, the CDR3 is TGTGCCAGCAGAACTACTAGCGTAACCGGGGAGCTGTTTTTT.

This clonotype was seen a handful of times. This chain joins TRBV10-3 and TRBJ1-1; D possibly corresponds to TRBD1 (6 bases). The CDR3 consists of 16 residues. Germline CDR1 is ENHRY and CDR2 is SYGVKD. V lost 3 bases and J lost 5, with 19 bases in between. The CDR3, as DNA: TGTGCCATCAGTGAACCCCCTACAGGGTGGGGGACTGAAGCTTTCTTT. This codes for CAISEPPTGWGTEAFF.

The rearrangement joins TRBV6-1 to TRBJ2-7; no firm D call. Germline lookup yields CDR1 MNHNS and CDR2 SASEGT. The CDR3 contains 12 residues. V lost 6 bases and J 3 bases, leaving 9 bases between the germline ends. The CDR3 DNA sequence: TGTGCCAGCAGGGTCACCCACTACGAGCAGTACTTC. Protein sequence: CASRVTHYEQYF.

In this sample, this clonotype turned up many times. The chain couples TRBV10-3 to TRBJ2-7; D is undetermined. CDR1 is ENHRY and CDR2 is SYGVKD in the germline V gene. This CDR3 contains 12 residues. V was shortened by 2 bases and J by 10 bases, with 12 bases between the two germline ends. The chain's CDR3 is CAISEGWVDQYF. The CDR3 nucleotides are TGTGCCATCAGTGAGGGGTGGGTGGATCAGTACTTC.

This clonotype turned up a few times. The rearrangement links TRBV6-1 to TRBJ2-3; D perhaps matches TRBD1 (6 bases). The CDR3 loop spans 14 amino acids. CDR1 and CDR2 from the germline V gene are MNHNS and SASEGT. Trimming shortened V by 9 bases and J by 0 bases, and 13 bases separated the two germline ends. In DNA form, the CDR3 reads TGTGCCAGTATCCGGGACATAAGCACAGATACGCAGTATTTT. The encoded protein is CASIRDISTDTQYF.

V is TRBV29-1 and J is TRBJ2-7; D uncertain. The ends were cut back, 4 bases at V and 6 bases at J, with 19 bases in the middle. CDR1 and CDR2 from the germline V gene are SQVTM and ANQGSEA. The CDR3 is 14 amino acids. CDR3 residues: CSVVRAELSSEQYF. The CDR3 DNA is TGCAGCGTTGTCCGCGCGGAACTCAGTAGCGAGCAGTACTTC.

This clonotype was picked up many times. The chain has TRBV6-1 and TRBJ2-7, with TRBD2 matching 7 bases. V lost 10 bases, J lost 0 bases, and 9 bases stayed unmatched. In germline, CDR1 is MNHNS, CDR2 SASEGT. CDR3 size: 14 residues. Here the CDR3 DNA reads TGTGCCACCGGACGAGGCGGGAGCTCCTACGAGCAGTACTTC. Translating gives CATGRGGSSYEQYF.

This clonotype was seen repeatedly, ten times or more. The rearrangement joins TRBV10-1 to TRBJ2-1; 9 bases fit TRBD2. This CDR3 has 18 residues. Losses at the gene ends were 5 bases for V and 6 bases for J; bases not matched to a gene: 17. Germline values: CDR1 WNHNN, CDR2 SYGVQD (reference sequence). The CDR3 DNA sequence: TGCGCCAGCAGTCAGAGTGGGGCTAGCGGGATGATCCGCAATGAGCAGTTCTTC. Translating it yields CASSQSGASGMIRNEQFF.

This clonotype showed up many times. The rearrangement links TRBV20-1 to TRBJ2-1; 7 bases fit TRBD2. CDR3 length equals 15 residues. V lost 6 bases to trimming and J lost 7 bases; unmatched junction nucleotides: 15. Per germline, CDR1 DFQATT and CDR2 SNEGSKA (reference sequence). CDR3 loop: CSANFGAGVVNEQFF. The CDR3 DNA is TGCAGTGCCAATTTTGGGGCGGGGGTTGTGAATGAGCAGTTCTTC.

At least ten counts were recorded for this clonotype. The chain has TRBV11-2 and TRBJ2-3; D gene uncertain. Trimming left V 0 bases short and J 0 bases short, with 10 bases between. The CDR3 has 16 amino acids. Per germline, CDR1 SGHAT and CDR2 FQNNGV. CDR3 region: CASSLDLGLSTDTQYF. Written as DNA, the CDR3 is TGTGCCAGCAGCTTAGATCTAGGTCTCAGCACAGATACGCAGTATTTT.

This sequence joins TRBV19 and TRBJ2-6; D uncertain. Trimming stripped 7 bases from V and 0 bases from J, with 10 bases between. Germline V CDR1 and CDR2: LNHDA, SQIVND (reference sequence). The CDR3 sequence is 15 residues long. CDR3 sequence: CASTLGFSGANVLTF. In nucleotides, the CDR3 is TGTGCCAGTACCCTGGGGTTCTCTGGGGCCAACGTCCTGACTTTC.

V is TRBV27 and J is TRBJ1-2, with D unclear. CDR1 is MNHEY, CDR2 SMNVEV, per germline (reference sequence). The CDR3 has 13 amino acids. Trimming cost V 5 bases and J 0 bases, with 7 bases left between them. The CDR3 DNA follows: TGTGCCAGCAGTCTCACACCTAACTATGGCTACACCTTC. This sequence encodes CASSLTPNYGYTF.

In its sample, this clonotype was seen many times. The chain has TRBV9 and TRBJ2-7, with TRBD2 matching 8 bases. Trimming cost V 0 bases and J 6 bases; bases outside gene matches: 11. Germline CDR1 is SGDLS and CDR2 is YYNGEE. The CDR3 contains 16 residues. CDR3 sequence reads: CASSVGVREGQSEQYF. For the CDR3, the DNA is TGTGCCAGCAGCGTAGGTGTACGGGAGGGCCAATCCGAGCAGTACTTC.

The chain recombines TRBV5-1 with TRBJ1-3, with TRBD1 as a possible D gene (5 bases). V was clipped by 3 bases and J by 0 bases, with 13 bases between them. The CDR3 contains 16 residues. Germline CDR1 and CDR2: SGHRS and YFSETQ. This CDR3 reads CASSYSSGDSGNTIYF. CDR3 nucleotides: TGCGCCAGCAGCTACTCTTCGGGGGACTCTGGAAACACCATATATTTT.

This clonotype has a single count. The chain carries TRBV28 and TRBJ2-3; 13 bases are shared with TRBD2. The V gene's germline CDR1 is MDHEN and CDR2 SYDVKM. CDR3 length: 19 amino acids. The trim removed 4 bases at V and 5 bases at J, leaving 15 bases unmatched. CDR3 amino acids: CASSWGTSGTDPVKDTQYF. Written as DNA, the CDR3 is TGTGCCAGCAGTTGGGGGACTAGCGGGACTGATCCGGTGAAAGATACGCAGTATTTT.

The chain employs TRBV6-5 and TRBJ1-1; D remains unclear. Germline lookup yields CDR1 MNHEY and CDR2 SVGAGI. Trimming took 1 base from V and 1 from J, leaving 4 bases between them. The CDR3 covers 13 residues. CDR3 nucleotide sequence: TGTGCCAGCAGTTACTTCACGAACACTGAAGCTTTCTTT. It codes for CASSYFTNTEAFF.

The CDR3 loop reads CATSRDTSYEQYF. The CDR3 DNA reads as TGTGCCACCAGCAGAGACACCTCCTACGAGCAGTACTTC. The chain links TRBV15 to TRBJ2-7; D remains unclear. CDR3 length: 13 residues. V lost 0 bases, J lost 0 bases, and 3 bases lay in between. The germline CDR1 and CDR2 sequences are LNHNV and YYDKDF (reference sequence). Based on the CDR3 plus reference TRBV15 and TRBJ2-7, the full variable domain is DAMVIQNPRYQVTQFGKPVTLSCSQTLNHNVMYWYQQKSSQAPKLLFHYYDKDFNNEADTPDNFQSRRPNTSFCFLDIRSPGLGDTAMYLCATSRDTSYEQYFGPGTRLTVT.

This sequence joins TRBV6-5 and TRBJ2-5, with D uncertain. Germline CDR1 is MNHEY and CDR2 is SVGAGI. This CDR3 region has 14 residues. The V end lost 0 bases, the J end lost 4 bases, and 9 bases lay between the germline ends. DNA for the CDR3: TGTGCCAGCAGTTACTCTCCCAAGTTAGAGACCCAGTACTTC. This codes for CASSYSPKLETQYF.

The chain employs TRBV24-1 and TRBJ2-7; D is undetermined. Germline values: CDR1 KGHDR, CDR2 SFDVKD. The CDR3 runs to 12 residues. The germline V and J ends were trimmed by 4 bases and 3 bases, with 6 bases remaining between them. The CDR3 reads CATSDLRYEQYF. The CDR3 coding sequence is TGTGCCACCAGTGACCTCCGCTACGAGCAGTACTTC.

This clonotype was detected many times. The chain links TRBV7-2 to TRBJ2-1; unclear D gene. The CDR3 is 12 residues long. Between the trimmed V and J ends, which lost 8 bases and 8 bases, there was a span of 13 bases. The germline gives CDR1 SGHTA, CDR2 FQGNSA. Here the CDR3 DNA reads TGTGCCAGCTCGACTCCGCCGGATGAGCAGTTCTTC. Translating gives CASSTPPDEQFF.

This clonotype was recorded at least ten times. This chain links TRBV20-1 with TRBJ1-1, with D uncertain. This CDR3 is 14 amino acids long. Germline lookup yields CDR1 DFQATT and CDR2 SNEGSKA (reference sequence). V lost 0 bases and J lost 3, with 11 bases in between. This chain's CDR3 is CSARDREVDTEAFF. The CDR3 region has the DNA TGCAGTGCTAGAGATCGGGAGGTGGACACTGAAGCTTTCTTT.

This clonotype was seen at least ten times. The rearrangement links TRBV30 to TRBJ1-1, with no clear D. The CDR3 contains 12 residues. Germline V gene lookup returns CDR1 GTSNPN and CDR2 SVGIG (reference sequence). V lost 2 bases to trimming and J lost 3 bases, with 7 bases between them. The CDR3 loop reads CAWSRMDTEAFF. The DNA for the CDR3 is TGTGCCTGGAGTCGGATGGACACTGAAGCTTTCTTT.